The 9 T cell receptor beta chains given below trace back to one sample, sequenced in a study of long-term antiretroviral therapy in people with HIV. The immunoSEQ assay was v3.0, run at survey level. The assay was immunoSEQ multiplex PCR, and TCRdb's table has in-frame clones only and misses some. The top ten clones hold about an eighth of a sample with over 25,000 clones, roughly 85% of them seen once. The specimen comprised unsorted PBMCs, sampled 1.1 years after starting antiretroviral therapy. The receptors here all came from a man younger than 35 with HIV.

J is TRBJ2-3 and V is TRBV7-9; 9 bases are shared with TRBD2. Germline V gives CDR1 SEHNR, CDR2 FQNEAQ (reference sequence). The CDR3 has 18 amino acids. V dropped 1 base and J dropped 4; count of bases not matched to a gene: 12. The CDR3 reads CASSLGQLAGERADTQYF. The CDR3, as DNA: TGTGCCAGCAGCTTAGGCCAATTAGCGGGAGAACGGGCAGATACGCAGTATTTT.

The chain combines TRBV18 with TRBJ2-1; 9 positions agree with TRBD1. This CDR3 region has 15 residues. In germline, CDR1 is KGHSH, CDR2 LQKENI. The V gene end was trimmed by 3 bases and the J gene end by 6 bases; junction bases not matched to a gene: 6. Here the CDR3 reads CASSPGQGEINEQFF. CDR3 coding DNA: TGTGCCAGCTCACCGGGACAGGGAGAGATCAATGAGCAGTTCTTC.

This chain connects TRBV11-3 to TRBJ2-2, with D maybe TRBD1 (6 bases). The V end lost 4 bases, the J end lost 3 bases, and 6 bases lay between the germline ends. Germline CDR1 SGHNT, CDR2 YENEEA. The CDR3 length is 13 residues. The DNA of the CDR3 is TGTGCCAGCAGCTCAGGGGACACCGGGGAGCTGTTTTTT. It specifies CASSSGDTGELFF.

The V and J genes are TRBV9 and TRBJ1-2; D remains ambiguous. Germline CDR1 reads SGDLS; CDR2 reads YYNGEE. Deletions cut 3 bases from V and 5 bases from J, with 26 bases between. This CDR3 has 18 residues. The CDR3 DNA sequence: TGTGCCAGCAGCGGTGATCGAGACCTACCTCGAGCGGGGTATGGCTACACCTTC. Amino acids: CASSGDRDLPRAGYGYTF. The whole variable domain, remainder taken from reference TRBV9 and TRBJ1-2, is DSGVTQTPKHLITATGQRVTLRCSPRSGDLSVYWYQQSLDQGLQFLIQYYNGEERAKGNILERFSAQQFPDLHSELNLSSLELGDSALYFCASSGDRDLPRAGYGYTFGSGTRLTVV.

The chain carries TRBV6-1 and TRBJ2-1, with D possibly being TRBD1 or TRBD2 (5 bases each). The CDR3 sequence is 13 residues long. Trimming removed 8 bases from V and 2 bases from J, with 10 bases in between. Germline CDR1 is MNHNS and CDR2 is SASEGT. CDR3 DNA: TGTGCCAGCGCGAGGGGAACCTACAATGAGCAGTTCTTC. It specifies CASARGTYNEQFF.

The J gene is TRBJ1-1, the V gene TRBV10-3, with no clear D. CDR1 is ENHRY, CDR2 SYGVKD, per germline. The CDR3 is 12 residues long. Trimming removed 8 bases from V and 1 base from J, with 8 bases in between. CDR3 loop: CAIQEGNTEAFF. The DNA of the CDR3 is TGTGCCATCCAGGAGGGGAACACTGAAGCTTTCTTT.

The chain uses TRBV6-5 and TRBJ2-5, with TRBD2 as a possible D gene (7 bases). There are 16 residues in the CDR3. Germline V lookup: CDR1 MNHEY, CDR2 SVGAGI. Trimming shortened V by 0 bases and J by 5 bases, and 16 bases separated the two germline ends. The CDR3 loop reads CASSYSQGRVSETQYF. The CDR3 DNA is TGTGCCAGCAGTTACTCCCAGGGGAGGGTCTCGGAGACCCAGTACTTC.

The V call is TRBV7-2, the J call TRBJ1-2; D remains ambiguous. V was trimmed by 1 base and J by 0 bases, leaving 3 bases between them. The CDR3 consists of 13 residues. CDR1 is SGHTA, CDR2 FQGNSA, per germline. CDR3 DNA: TGTGCCAGCAGCTTAGGGACTAACTATGGCTACACCTTC. This encodes CASSLGTNYGYTF.

This chain uses TRBV2 with TRBJ1-4, with 9 bases lining up with TRBD1. V lost 6 bases to trimming and J lost 6 bases; unmatched junction nucleotides: 5. The CDR3 is 14 amino acids. From germline, CDR1 is SNHLY and CDR2 FYNNEI. In nucleotides, the CDR3 is TGTGCCAGCAGGATAGACAGGGGGGATGAAAAACTGTTTTTT. Residues: CASRIDRGDEKLFF.